This entry lists 23 T cell receptor beta chains sequenced from one sample in a study of neurological immune-mediated disorders. TCRdb itself ran the 5' RACE reads through MiXCR, one entry per CDR3 protein. The sample includes roughly 100,000 distinct CDR3 sequences, 3% to 4.5% seen only once; the top ten take 6%. Sequences were obtained from PBMCs. Receptor source: a woman between 18 and 30 years old with multiple sclerosis.

This clonotype was detected many times. The chain joins TRBV11-2 to TRBJ1-5; D unresolved. Deletions cut 5 bases from V and 3 bases from J, with 5 bases between. This CDR3 contains 12 residues. Germline V gives CDR1 SGHAT, CDR2 FQNNGV. The CDR3 DNA reads as TGTGCCAGCAGCCGATTCAATCAGCCCCAGCATTTT. Its translation: CASSRFNQPQHF.

This clonotype has at least ten counts. The chain couples TRBV7-2 to TRBJ2-7; 8 bases are shared with TRBD1. The CDR3 is 15 amino acids. The V gene's germline CDR1 is SGHTA and CDR2 FQGNSA. The V segment lost 3 bases and the J segment 2 bases; nucleotides outside the gene matches: 6. The CDR3 DNA is TGTGCCAGCAGCTTTTCGGACAGGGTGGCCTACGAGCAGTACTTC. Amino acids: CASSFSDRVAYEQYF.

This clonotype was recorded many times. CDR3 region: CASSPQGVGEPQHF. The DNA of the CDR3 is TGTGCCAGCAGCCCACAGGGGGTGGGTGAGCCCCAGCATTTT. The rearrangement joins TRBV9 to TRBJ1-5, with TRBD1 matching 8 bases. The CDR3 is made up of 14 amino acids. V was clipped by 4 bases and J by 8 bases; unmatched bases: 8. Germline lookup yields CDR1 SGDLS and CDR2 YYNGEE.

Many counts were recorded for this clonotype. The chain employs TRBV20-1 and TRBJ2-7; 9 nucleotides agree with TRBD2. CDR3 length: 13 residues. Germline V gives CDR1 DFQATT, CDR2 SNEGSKA (reference sequence). CDR3 in amino acids: CSHASGTANEQYF. The CDR3 bases are TGCTCCCATGCTAGCGGGACCGCTAACGAGCAGTACTTC.

There are many counts of this clonotype. CDR3 protein: CSANQGLAGHNEQFF. The CDR3 DNA follows: TGCAGTGCTAACCAGGGACTAGCGGGACACAATGAGCAGTTCTTC. The chain has TRBV20-1 and TRBJ2-1, with TRBD2 matching over 13 bases. CDR1 and CDR2 from the germline V gene are DFQATT and SNEGSKA (reference sequence). This CDR3 region has 15 residues. J lost 5 bases, V lost 4 bases, and 5 bases had no gene match.

This clonotype appeared many times. The chain carries TRBV5-6 and TRBJ2-4, with TRBD1 matching over 8 bases. The CDR3 runs to 15 residues. Germline CDR1 SGHDT, CDR2 YYEEEE. J lost 5 bases, V lost 3 bases, and 7 bases had no gene match. The CDR3 protein is CASSSPGQAENIQYF. The CDR3 coding sequence is TGTGCCAGCAGCTCCCCGGGACAGGCGGAAAACATTCAGTACTTC.

This clonotype was seen repeatedly, ten times or more. The chain carries TRBV9 and TRBJ2-7; D gene uncertain. The germline V gene has CDR1 SGDLS and CDR2 YYNGEE. This CDR3 is 14 amino acids long. The V end was cut by 1 base, the J end by 5 bases, with 13 bases between. CDR3 sequence: CASSVWAASHEQYF. In DNA form, the CDR3 reads TGTGCCAGCAGCGTATGGGCAGCGTCCCACGAGCAGTACTTC.

This clonotype was observed at least ten times. The chain joins TRBV20-1 to TRBJ2-1; 11 bases agree with TRBD2. Per germline, CDR1 DFQATT and CDR2 SNEGSKA (reference sequence). The CDR3 consists of 14 residues. CDR3 sequence reads: CSPKHSGGAWEQFF. The CDR3, as DNA: TGCAGCCCAAAACATAGCGGGGGGGCTTGGGAGCAGTTCTTC.

There are many counts of this clonotype. The V call is TRBV6-5, the J call TRBJ1-2, with D tentatively TRBD1 (6 bases). This CDR3 contains 17 residues. Germline CDR1 MNHEY, CDR2 SVGAGI. V was trimmed by 0 bases and J by 6 bases, leaving 20 bases between them. The CDR3 sequence: CASSYSSPGVVGNGYTF. The CDR3 DNA is TGTGCCAGCAGTTACTCGAGCCCAGGGGTGGTTGGAAATGGCTACACCTTC.

This clonotype was found many times. This chain joins TRBV12-3 or TRBV12-4 and TRBJ2-5, with D possibly being TRBD1 (6 bases). This CDR3 has 15 residues. V dropped 6 bases and J dropped 1 base, with 15 bases sitting between them. The CDR3 protein is CASSPIDRTQETQYF. As DNA, the CDR3 is TGTGCCAGCAGCCCCATTGACAGGACCCAAGAGACCCAGTACTTC.

In its sample, this clonotype was seen many times. This rearrangement joins TRBV5-1 to TRBJ1-6, with TRBD1 matching over 9 bases. V shed 4 bases and J 7 bases; nucleotides not matched to a gene: 12. The CDR3 has 17 amino acids. Germline V lookup: CDR1 SGHRS, CDR2 YFSETQ. Here the CDR3 reads CASSRRTGTGNNSPLHF. The CDR3 coding sequence is TGCGCCAGCAGCAGGAGAACCGGGACAGGGAACAATTCACCCCTCCACTTT.

This clonotype showed up many times. This rearrangement joins TRBV5-1 to TRBJ2-5; D is perhaps TRBD1 (5 bases). Germline CDR1 is SGHRS and CDR2 is YFSETQ. V was trimmed by 0 bases and J by 3 bases, leaving 9 bases between them. The length of the CDR3 is 14 residues. Written as DNA, the CDR3 is TGCGCCAGCAGCTTGGGTAGGGGTGAAGAGACCCAGTACTTC. Translated: CASSLGRGEETQYF.

This clonotype occurred many times. The chain carries TRBV20-1 and TRBJ2-1; possible D gene TRBD2, 5 bases. This CDR3 has 15 amino acids. V lost 0 bases, J lost 3 bases, and 12 bases lay in between. Per the germline V gene, CDR1 is DFQATT and CDR2 is SNEGSKA (reference sequence). The CDR3 protein is CSAREVGVGYNEQFF. The DNA for the CDR3 is TGCAGTGCTAGAGAAGTGGGAGTGGGCTACAATGAGCAGTTCTTC.

This clonotype was seen ten or more times. The chain has TRBV7-9 and TRBJ2-3; D possibly matches TRBD1 or TRBD2 (5 bases each). Trimming took 3 bases from V and 5 from J, leaving 18 bases between them. Germline V gene data show CDR1 as SEHNR and CDR2 as FQNEAQ (reference sequence). CDR3 length equals 16 residues. CDR3 in amino acids: CASSFRVTGTGDTQYF. The CDR3 DNA reads as TGTGCCAGCAGCTTCCGAGTTACTGGGACGGGAGATACGCAGTATTTT.

This clonotype showed up many times. The chain employs TRBV2 and TRBJ2-7; tentatively, D is TRBD1 (6 bases). Germline lookup yields CDR1 SNHLY and CDR2 FYNNEI. CDR3 length: 14 residues. Trimming cost V 6 bases and J 0 bases, with 12 bases left between them. The CDR3 region is CASRKGQSSYEQYF. As DNA, the CDR3 is TGTGCCAGCAGGAAAGGACAGAGCTCCTACGAGCAGTACTTC.

This clonotype has a count of ten or more. The V gene is TRBV20-1, the J gene TRBJ1-5, with 7 positions matching TRBD1. The CDR3 is 13 residues long. Germline V gene lookup returns CDR1 DFQATT and CDR2 SNEGSKA (reference sequence). V trimming: 7 bases; J trimming: 4 bases; junction bases outside the gene matches: 7. Here the CDR3 DNA reads TGCAGTGTTCTTGCAGGGGGGAATCAGCCCCAGCATTTT. Residues: CSVLAGGNQPQHF.

There are many counts of this clonotype. V usage is TRBV12-3 or TRBV12-4 and J usage is TRBJ1-4, with D tentatively TRBD1 (5 bases). This CDR3 is built from 15 residues. V shed 5 bases and J shed 4 bases, with 14 bases lying between them. CDR3 protein: CASSLDSLINEKLFF. CDR3 coding DNA: TGTGCCAGCAGTCTAGACAGTCTTATTAATGAAAAACTGTTTTTT.

This clonotype was observed at least ten times. V usage is TRBV5-6 and J usage is TRBJ1-1, with D hard to call. The CDR3 loop spans 14 amino acids. V was trimmed by 6 bases and J by 5 bases, leaving 17 bases between them. The germline gives CDR1 SGHDT, CDR2 YYEEEE. The CDR3 coding sequence is TGTGCCAGCACCTTCGGGGTCGGAAGGACTGAAGCTTTCTTT. It is translated as CASTFGVGRTEAFF. The full variable domain, with the rest looked up from reference TRBV5-6 and TRBJ1-1, is DAGVTQSPTHLIKTRGQQVTLRCSPKSGHDTVSWYQQALGQGPQFIFQYYEEEERQRGNFPDRFSGHQFPNYSSELNVNALLLGDSALYLCASTFGVGRTEAFFGQGTRLTVV.

The table lists this clonotype with many counts. This chain joins TRBV20-1 and TRBJ2-1; the match to TRBD1 covers 8 bases. CDR1 and CDR2 (germline): DFQATT, SNEGSKA (reference sequence). Trimming at V came to 5 bases and at J to 6 bases, leaving 9 bases not matched to a gene. The CDR3 runs to 14 residues. The CDR3 is CSAGGQVMSNEQFF. The CDR3 bases are TGCAGTGCTGGGGGACAGGTCATGTCCAATGAGCAGTTCTTC.

This clonotype has a count of ten or more. The V gene is TRBV5-1, the J gene TRBJ2-7; D is undetermined. V was trimmed by 0 bases and J by 4 bases, leaving 5 bases between them. Germline-derived CDR1 and CDR2 are SGHRS and YFSETQ. The CDR3 consists of 12 residues. The CDR3: CASSLDGYEQYF. The CDR3 DNA reads TGCGCCAGCAGCTTGGACGGATACGAGCAGTACTTC.

This clonotype was counted many times. V usage is TRBV27 and J usage is TRBJ2-1, with TRBD1 matching 10 bases. Germline values: CDR1 MNHEY, CDR2 SMNVEV (reference sequence). Losses at the gene ends were 6 bases for V and 3 bases for J; bases not matched to a gene: 8. The CDR3 spans 16 residues. This CDR3 is CASRPDGTGDYNEQFF. DNA of the CDR3: TGTGCCAGCAGACCAGACGGGACAGGGGACTACAATGAGCAGTTCTTC.

This clonotype was picked up a small number of times. The chain combines TRBV3-1 with TRBJ1-1, with D unclear. V lost 4 bases and J lost 6, with 12 bases in between. This CDR3 is built from 13 residues. Germline values: CDR1 LGHDT, CDR2 YNNKEL (reference sequence). This CDR3 is CASSLGSFPEAFF. In DNA, the CDR3 is TGTGCCAGCAGCCTGGGATCTTTCCCTGAAGCTTTCTTT. Looking up the rest from reference TRBV3-1 and TRBJ1-1 gives the full variable domain: DTAVSQTPKYLVTQMGNDKSIKCEQNLGHDTMYWYKQDSKKFLKIMFSYNNKELIINETVPNRFSPKSPDKAHLNLHINSLELGDSAVYFCASSLGSFPEAFFGQGTRLTVV.

This clonotype was picked up many times. V and J are TRBV20-1 and TRBJ2-7; the match to TRBD2 covers 8 bases. Germline V CDR1 and CDR2: DFQATT, SNEGSKA (reference sequence). CDR3 length equals 15 residues. Trimming cost V 1 base and J 1 base; bases outside gene matches: 6. The CDR3: CSARGLAGDSYEQYF. The DNA for the CDR3 is TGCAGTGCTAGAGGGCTAGCGGGTGATTCCTACGAGCAGTACTTC.